Following are 29 T cell receptor beta chains from one sample sequenced in a study of cytomegalovirus exposure and HLA in healthy donors. Primers: 60 Vbeta forward and 13 Jbeta reverse. Here immunoSEQ multiplex PCR was the method, and the copy in TCRdb shows in-frame clones only, minus some. The sample shows just under 95,000 clones, roughly four fifths of them seen only once. What was sequenced was PBMCs. The source of these receptors is a young woman in good health and CMV-seropositive.

V and J are TRBV4-2 and TRBJ2-4, with D perhaps TRBD2 (5 bases). The CDR3 is 15 residues long. The V gene's germline CDR1 is LGHNA and CDR2 YNFKEQ. V was trimmed by 4 bases and J by 7 bases, leaving 17 bases between them. The chain's CDR3 is CASSLEVSERNIQYF. CDR3 nucleotide sequence: TGTGCCAGCAGCCTCGAGGTTAGCGAGAGGAACATTCAGTACTTC.

This clone has a single count. The rearrangement joins TRBV7-2 to TRBJ1-2; D is unclear. CDR3 length: 13 amino acids. V lost 7 bases to trimming and J lost 8 bases, with 17 bases between them. Germline V gene sequence: CDR1 SGHTA, CDR2 FQGNSA. This CDR3 is CASTPLVGGGYTF. In DNA form, the CDR3 reads TGTGCCAGCACCCCCTTGGTCGGAGGCGGCTACACCTTC.

The rearrangement links TRBV10-3 to TRBJ1-4; the D gene is possibly TRBD1 (5 bases). Looked up from germline, CDR1 is ENHRY and CDR2 is SYGVKD. The V end was cut by 0 bases, the J end by 12 bases, with 26 bases between. The CDR3 sequence is 18 residues long. DNA for the CDR3: TGTGCCATCAGTGAGTCGCCCTCAGACAGCTCCGACCCCCATCAACTGTTTTTT. It codes for CAISESPSDSSDPHQLFF.

This chain links TRBV28 with TRBJ1-5; 7 bases agree with TRBD1. Trimming removed 8 bases from V and 3 bases from J; junction bases left unmatched: 4. The CDR3 runs to 13 residues. Germline CDR1 is MDHEN and CDR2 is SYDVKM. The CDR3: CASEQGYNQPQHF. CDR3 bases: TGTGCCAGCGAACAGGGGTACAATCAGCCCCAGCATTTT.

The J gene is TRBJ2-5, the V gene TRBV28, with TRBD1 matching 9 bases. Per germline, CDR1 MDHEN and CDR2 SYDVKM. This CDR3 comprises 16 residues. Unmatched junction bases numbered 6, after V lost 2 bases and J lost 2 bases. CDR3 region: CASSLGGQGMQETQYF. In DNA form, the CDR3 reads TGTGCCAGCAGTTTAGGGGGACAGGGAATGCAAGAGACCCAGTACTTC.

Only one count was recorded for this clone. The genes are TRBV5-6 and TRBJ2-2, with TRBD2 matching 12 bases. J lost 6 bases, V lost 0 bases, and 3 bases had no gene match. The CDR3 is 16 amino acids. CDR1 and CDR2 from the germline V gene are SGHDT and YYEEEE. The CDR3 spells CASSLGLAGVSGELFF. In DNA, the CDR3 is TGTGCCAGCAGCTTGGGACTAGCGGGAGTCTCCGGGGAGCTGTTTTTT.

The V call is TRBV29-1, the J call TRBJ2-1, with D perhaps TRBD1 (6 bases). The length of the CDR3 is 15 residues. The V gene lost 7 bases and the J gene lost 4 bases, with 20 bases spanning the gap. Germline lookup yields CDR1 SQVTM and CDR2 ANQGSEA. CDR3 DNA: TGCAGCGGCAAAAAGGGGGACCTCGGGTACAATGAGCAGTTCTTC. Translated, it gives CSGKKGDLGYNEQFF.

The rearrangement links TRBV4-1 to TRBJ2-1; D is unclear. This CDR3 comprises 13 residues. Deletions cut 3 bases from V and 7 bases from J, with 10 bases between. Germline V CDR1 and CDR2: MGHRA, YSYEKL. CDR3 in amino acids: CASSHLNGNEQFF. CDR3 DNA sequence: TGCGCCAGCAGCCACCTAAACGGGAATGAGCAGTTCTTC.

To note about this clone: A read error may produce the germline difference seen at one junction end. V gene TRBV6-1 combines with J gene TRBJ1-2; unclear D gene. CDR3 size: 10 residues. Germline CDR1 reads MNHNS; CDR2 reads SASEGT. CDR3 protein: CASSEYGAAF. The DNA for the CDR3 is TGTGCCAGCAGTGAATATGGCGCAGCGTTC.

This sequence joins TRBV30 and TRBJ2-7; 8 bases fit TRBD2. Germline loops: CDR1 GTSNPN, CDR2 SVGIG (reference sequence). The CDR3 consists of 14 residues. Losses at the gene ends were 1 base for V and 1 base for J; bases not matched to a gene: 3. In DNA form, the CDR3 reads TGTGCCTGGAGTGATAGCGGGATTTCCTACGAGCAGTACTTC. It translates to CAWSDSGISYEQYF.

This clone has just one count. The V gene is TRBV29-1, the J gene TRBJ1-4; D might be TRBD1 (6 bases). Looked up from germline, CDR1 is SQVTM and CDR2 is ANQGSEA. V gave up 3 bases and J gave up 8 bases, with 13 bases separating them. This CDR3 is 13 amino acids long. The CDR3, as DNA: TGCAGCGTTGATCCTGGGGGGGGCGAAAAACTGTTTTTT. Its translation: CSVDPGGGEKLFF. The entire variable domain, with the rest obtained from reference TRBV29-1 and TRBJ1-4, is as follows: SAVISQKPSRDICQRGTSLTIQCQVDSQVTMMFWYRQQPGQSLTLIATANQGSEATYESGFVIDKFPISRPNLTFSTLTVSNMSPEDSSIYLCSVDPGGGEKLFFGSGTQLSVL.

The chain joins TRBV29-1 to TRBJ2-3; D is ambiguous. Trimming cost V 4 bases and J 2 bases, with 10 bases left between them. The CDR3 runs 13 residues. CDR1 is SQVTM, CDR2 ANQGSEA, per germline. The CDR3 DNA sequence: TGCAGCGTTGCAGGCAGATACACAGATACGCAGTATTTT. Protein product: CSVAGRYTDTQYF.

J is TRBJ1-3 and V is TRBV2, with D uncertain. V was pared by 6 bases and J by 0 bases, with 9 bases between. The CDR3 covers 14 residues. CDR1 SNHLY and CDR2 FYNNEI come from the germline V gene. The CDR3 loop is CASRRESSGNTIYF. DNA for the CDR3: TGTGCCAGCAGAAGAGAGAGCTCTGGAAACACCATATATTTT. Combining the CDR3 with reference TRBV2 and TRBJ1-3 gives the whole variable domain EPEVTQTPSHQVTQMGQEVILRCVPISNHLYFYWYRQILGQKVEFLVSFYNNEISEKSEIFDDQFSVERPDGSNFTLKIRSTKLEDSAMYFCASRRESSGNTIYFGEGSWLTVV.

This sequence joins TRBV2 and TRBJ2-7; 11 bases align to TRBD1. V lost 3 bases and J lost 6; bases outside the gene matches: 4. The germline CDR1 and CDR2 sequences are SNHLY and FYNNEI. The CDR3 runs 14 residues. CDR3 DNA sequence: TGTGCCAGCAGTGAGGGACAGGGGGATGGCGAGCAGTACTTC. Protein: CASSEGQGDGEQYF.

This clone was seen a handful of times. This chain links TRBV5-6 with TRBJ1-5; D uncertain. V lost 1 base and J 4 bases, leaving 12 bases between the germline ends. This CDR3 spans 15 amino acids. In germline, CDR1 is SGHDT, CDR2 YYEEEE. The CDR3 DNA follows: TGTGCCAGCAGCTTGTTGCGAGGGATTAATCAGCCCCAGCATTTT. Translated: CASSLLRGINQPQHF.

The chain uses TRBV4-1 and TRBJ2-7; TRBD1 matches at 8 bases. CDR1 is MGHRA, CDR2 YSYEKL, per germline. The CDR3 is made up of 15 amino acids. J lost 4 bases, V lost 4 bases, and 9 bases had no gene match. Here the CDR3 DNA reads TGCGCCAGCAGCCCGGGACAGGACCCTTGGTACGAGCAGTACTTC. Its protein product is CASSPGQDPWYEQYF.

The chain combines TRBV4-1 with TRBJ2-5; D remains ambiguous. V was pared by 1 base and J by 4 bases, with 10 bases between. The germline gives CDR1 MGHRA, CDR2 YSYEKL. The CDR3 is 14 residues long. This chain's CDR3 is CASSQGWSGETQYF. The CDR3 DNA is TGCGCCAGCAGCCAAGGATGGTCCGGAGAGACCCAGTACTTC.

The V gene is TRBV5-1, the J gene TRBJ2-7, with D possibly being TRBD2 (5 bases). Trimming pared 1 base from V and 3 bases from J, leaving 17 bases between. Germline loops: CDR1 SGHRS, CDR2 YFSETQ. This CDR3 has 16 amino acids. The CDR3 protein is CASSLNRGYALYEQYF. As DNA, the CDR3 is TGCGCCAGCAGCTTGAATCGGGGTTATGCCCTCTACGAGCAGTACTTC.

The chain joins TRBV27 to TRBJ2-3; 7 positions agree with TRBD2. After removal of 5 bases from V and 1 base from J, the junction contained 9 bases not matched to a gene. Germline V gene data show CDR1 as MNHEY and CDR2 as SMNVEV (reference sequence). This CDR3 is 16 amino acids long. CDR3 in amino acids: CASSDLLGGGTDTQYF. CDR3 DNA: TGTGCCAGCAGTGACCTCTTGGGAGGGGGCACAGATACGCAGTATTTT.

The V call is TRBV15, the J call TRBJ2-1, with a tentative D call TRBD2 (6 bases). Germline V gene data show CDR1 as LNHNV and CDR2 as YYDKDF (reference sequence). Trimming removed 1 base at V and 5 bases at J, with 12 bases between. The CDR3 extends over 15 amino acids. CDR3 in DNA: TGTGCCACCAGCAGAGGTGCGGGGACGCACAATGAGCAGTTCTTC. It specifies CATSRGAGTHNEQFF.

The chain employs TRBV5-4 and TRBJ1-1; D is ambiguous. CDR1 is SGHNT, CDR2 YYREEE, per germline (reference sequence). The CDR3 covers 15 residues. V was cut by 4 bases and J by 0 bases, with 13 bases left in between. The CDR3 DNA reads TGTGCCAGCAGCAAGAACGTAAACATGAACACTGAAGCTTTCTTT. As protein: CASSKNVNMNTEAFF.

This clone appeared once. This chain joins TRBV7-8 and TRBJ1-2; 12 nucleotides line up with TRBD1. The V gene end was trimmed by 2 bases and the J gene end by 4 bases; junction bases not matched to a gene: 5. This CDR3 spans 16 amino acids. CDR1 is SGHVS, CDR2 FQNEAQ, per germline. Here the CDR3 DNA reads TGTGCCAGCAGCTTAATCGGGACAGGGGGCATCTATGGCTACACCTTC. Translation: CASSLIGTGGIYGYTF.

The chain has TRBV10-3 and TRBJ1-1, with 9 positions matching TRBD1. After removal of 6 bases from V and 3 bases from J, the junction contained 5 bases not matched to a gene. This CDR3 region has 14 residues. The germline gives CDR1 ENHRY, CDR2 SYGVKD. This CDR3 is CAISRDRVDTEAFF. The CDR3, as DNA: TGTGCCATCAGCCGGGACAGGGTTGACACTGAAGCTTTCTTT.

The chain combines TRBV9 with TRBJ2-2; TRBD1 agrees at 7 bases. CDR3 size: 16 residues. CDR1 is SGDLS and CDR2 is YYNGEE in the germline V gene. With V trimmed by 3 bases and J by 1 base, 6 bases remained unmatched. CDR3 nucleotide sequence: TGTGCCAGCAGCGCTCCCAGACAGGGGAACACCGGGGAGCTGTTTTTT. Protein: CASSAPRQGNTGELFF.

The CDR3 sequence: CASRRGEVTDTQYF. Written as DNA, the CDR3 is TGTGCCAGCAGGAGAGGAGAAGTCACAGATACGCAGTATTTT. This chain joins TRBV6-1 and TRBJ2-3, with D unresolved. Trimming took 6 bases from V and 2 from J, leaving 12 bases between them. Germline V CDR1 and CDR2: MNHNS, SASEGT. The CDR3 extends over 14 amino acids.

The genes are TRBV29-1 and TRBJ1-1; 10 nucleotides line up with TRBD1. The junction had 9 bases not matched to a gene; V was cut back by 6 bases and J by 8 bases. This CDR3 comprises 13 residues. Germline CDR1 is SQVTM and CDR2 is ANQGSEA. The CDR3 loop is CSVPRTGGREAFF. The CDR3, as DNA: TGCAGCGTCCCGCGGACAGGGGGTAGAGAAGCTTTCTTT. Full variable domain (missing parts from reference TRBV29-1 and TRBJ1-1): SAVISQKPSRDICQRGTSLTIQCQVDSQVTMMFWYRQQPGQSLTLIATANQGSEATYESGFVIDKFPISRPNLTFSTLTVSNMSPEDSSIYLCSVPRTGGREAFFGQGTRLTVV.

The chain combines TRBV6-5 with TRBJ1-6, with a possible D match to TRBD1 (6 bases). V lost 7 bases, J lost 7 bases, and 17 bases lay in between. CDR1 MNHEY and CDR2 SVGAGI come from the germline V gene. The CDR3 covers 15 residues. Here the CDR3 DNA reads TGTGCCAGCACCAAGAACAGGGCGTCGAATTCACCCCTCCACTTT. Its protein product is CASTKNRASNSPLHF.

The genes are TRBV5-1 and TRBJ2-7, with TRBD1 identical over 8 bases. This CDR3 is built from 17 residues. CDR1 SGHRS and CDR2 YFSETQ come from the germline V gene. V gave up 2 bases and J gave up 4 bases; unmatched junction bases: 14. CDR3 residues: CASSFGSLPGQVYEQYF. For the CDR3, the DNA is TGCGCCAGCAGCTTCGGGTCTCTTCCGGGACAGGTATACGAGCAGTACTTC.

This clone came up a few times. CDR3 sequence: CASSVSGPEAFF. In DNA, the CDR3 is TGTGCCAGCAGCGTGAGCGGCCCTGAAGCTTTCTTT. The chain links TRBV5-6 to TRBJ1-1; D ambiguous. Trimming left V 4 bases short and J 6 bases short, with 10 bases between. Germline V gene data show CDR1 as SGHDT and CDR2 as YYEEEE. The length of the CDR3 is 12 residues.